A selection of T cell receptor beta chains follows, all from one sample in a study of T-cell reconstitution after alpha-beta-depleted transplantation in children. One entry per CDR3 protein results from TCRdb running MiXCR on the PCR reads. Counted here are 300,000 to 350,000 distinct CDR3 sequences, roughly 21% occurring once; the ten biggest clones make up approximately 9.9%. The sample consisted of PBMCs, mostly from graft donor cells, taken 180 days after TCRalphabeta/CD19-depleted stem cell transplant. The receptors were sampled from a male patient younger than 18 who had a stem cell transplant for acute lymphoblastic leukemia, so the T cells may come from the graft donor. Both conserved end residues are part of each CDR3. D genes are given only for firm matches. Clone size is stated in some rows and not others, as once, few, many or a class when expanded.

CDR3 length | D gene | J gene | clone size | V gene | CDR3 DNA | CDR3 protein
16 | . | TRBJ1-3 | . | TRBV4-1 | TGCGCCAGCAGCCATCCCCTCCCCAGGGGAGGGGACACCATATATTTT | CASSHPLPRGGDTIYF
13 | . | TRBJ2-5 | many | TRBV12-3/TRBV12-4 | TGTGCCAGCAGTCGGGCAGGGGTAGAGACCCAGTACTTC | CASSRAGVETQYF
15 | TRBD1 | TRBJ1-2 | many | TRBV12-3/TRBV12-4 | TGTGCCAGCAGTTTAGCCGCCAGGACAGGGGAAGGCTACACCTTC | CASSLAARTGEGYTF
21 | TRBD2 | TRBJ2-3 | few | TRBV11-3 | TGTGCCAGCAGCTCCAAGACCTGGACAGGTGCCAGACTAGCGGTACCATTTACGCAGTATTTT | CASSSKTWTGARLAVPFTQYF
16 | . | TRBJ1-5 | . | TRBV11-2 | TGTGCCAGCAGCCCCGACGGGGGGCCTGGCGATCAGCCCCAGCATTTT | CASSPDGGPGDQPQHF
15 | . | TRBJ2-6 | few | TRBV20-1 | TGCAGTGCTAGAGCCAAAGGGGCTGGGGCCAACGTCCTGACTTTC | CSARAKGAGANVLTF
14 | . | TRBJ1-1 | . | TRBV6-5 | TGTGCCAGCAGTTACTCGGTCAGTTTCACTGAAGCTTACTTT | CASSYSVSFTEAYF
15 | . | TRBJ1-5 | . | TRBV24-1 | TGTGCCGCCAGTGATTCAGGGACGGGGGATCAGCCCCAGCATTTT | CAASDSGTGDQPQHF
12 | . | TRBJ2-1 | many | TRBV7-9 | TGTGCCAGCAGCTTAGATAGGCGCGAGCAGTTCTTC | CASSLDRREQFF
13 | . | TRBJ1-2 | . | TRBV5-1 | TGCGCCAGCAGCTTGACCGGAGGCACGGGCTACACCTTC | CASSLTGGTGYTF
14 | TRBD1 | TRBJ1-1 | few | TRBV7-9 | TGTGCCAGCAGGTCCCGGGACAGGGGATTTGAAGCTTTCTTT | CASRSRDRGFEAFF
17 | TRBD1 | TRBJ2-1 | . | TRBV5-4 | TGTGCCAGCAGCCCGGCACCCGGACAGGGGTTATACAATGAGCAGTTCTTC | CASSPAPGQGLYNEQFF
16 | . | TRBJ2-4 | . | TRBV7-9 | TGTGCCAGCAGCTTAGGACAGTACCTAGCCAAAAACATTCAGTACTTC | CASSLGQYLAKNIQYF
14 | . | TRBJ1-5 | . | TRBV5-8 | TGTGCCAGCAGCTCCCGGGGCTTCAATCAGCCCCAGCATTTT | CASSSRGFNQPQHF
13 | . | TRBJ2-5 | many | TRBV20-1 | TGCAGTGCTAGCTTAGGGTCCTCAGAGACCCAGTACTTC | CSASLGSSETQYF
16 | TRBD2 | TRBJ2-5 | . | TRBV7-3 | TGTGCCAGCAGCTTGGGGCGACTAGCGGGAGAAGAGACCCAGTACTTC | CASSLGRLAGEETQYF
15 | . | TRBJ2-5 | . | TRBV6-5 | TGTGCCAGCAGTTACAGGGGGCCGGGAGAAGAGACCCAGTACTTC | CASSYRGPGEETQYF
19 | TRBD1 | TRBJ1-1 | . | TRBV4-3 | TGCGCCAGCAGCCAAGACGCCCTCCAGGGGGCCGATTGGAACACTGAAGCTTTCTTT | CASSQDALQGADWNTEAFF
13 | . | TRBJ2-7 | . | TRBV24-1 | TGTGCCACCAGTGATGGCAACACCTACGAGCAGTACTTC | CATSDGNTYEQYF
14 | TRBD1 | TRBJ2-5 | many | TRBV12-3/TRBV12-4 | TGTGCCAGCAGTTTGACAGGGGGCATGCAGACCCAGTACTTC | CASSLTGGMQTQYF
15 | . | TRBJ2-1 | . | TRBV5-6 | TGTGCCAGCAGCCCCGGACTCCGCTCCTACAATGAGCAGTTCTTC | CASSPGLRSYNEQFF
15 | . | TRBJ2-7 | few | TRBV6-2/TRBV6-3 | TGTGCCAGCCTCATTGCAGGGCTTGCTTCCTACGAGCAGTACTTC | CASLIAGLASYEQYF
14 | . | TRBJ2-2 | few | TRBV11-3 | TGTGCCAGCAGCGAACCTCAGGGCACCGGGGAGCTGTTTTTT | CASSEPQGTGELFF
13 | . | TRBJ2-7 | . | TRBV7-9 | TGTGCCAGCAGCTTAGGGCTTGGCCACGAGCAGTACTTC | CASSLGLGHEQYF
14 | . | TRBJ2-1 | . | TRBV5-1 | TGCGCCAGCAGCTTGGGGTATTCTAGTGAGGTAGAGTTCTTC | CASSLGYSSEVEFF
13 | . | TRBJ2-1 | few | TRBV7-8 | TGTGCCAGCAGCTTAGGGTATAACAATGAGCAGTTCTTC | CASSLGYNNEQFF
16 | TRBD1 | TRBJ2-5 | . | TRBV7-9 | TGTGCCAGCAGCTGGGCCTTGGGACAGGGGCGAGAGACCCAGTACTTC | CASSWALGQGRETQYF
14 | . | TRBJ2-7 | . | TRBV19 | TGTACCAGTGCAGCCCCAGGGAAGACCTACGAGCAGTACTTC | CTSAAPGKTYEQYF
12 | . | TRBJ2-5 | . | TRBV29-1 | TGCAGCGTTGCCATGGGCTCAGAGACCCAGTACTTC | CSVAMGSETQYF
15 | . | TRBJ2-2 | . | TRBV11-2 | TGTGCCAGCAGCTTAGTGGCCCTAGCCACCGGGGAGCTGTTTTTT | CASSLVALATGELFF
15 | . | TRBJ2-7 | . | TRBV27 | TGTTCCAGCAGTGCAGCCGGGGCTCCCACCTACGAGCAGTACTTC | CSSSAAGAPTYEQYF
14 | . | TRBJ2-7 | . | TRBV7-6 | TGTGCCAGCAGCTCCGAAACAGACCATTACGAGCAGTACTTC | CASSSETDHYEQYF
16 | TRBD2 | TRBJ2-1 | . | TRBV12-5 | TGTGCTAGTGGTTTGGTAGGTGGGGGACTATACAATGAGCAGTTCTTC | CASGLVGGGLYNEQFF
14 | . | TRBJ2-7 | few | TRBV19 | TGTGCCAGTAGTACCGGGTTAGGGGCCTACGAGCAGTACTTC | CASSTGLGAYEQYF
15 | . | TRBJ2-7 | . | TRBV5-1 | TGCGCCAGCAGCTTTTCCCCGGGAGTTCCCTACGAGCAGTACTTC | CASSFSPGVPYEQYF
13 | . | TRBJ1-6 | few | TRBV25-1 | TGTGCCAGCAGTGCGATCTATAATTCACCCCTCCACTTT | CASSAIYNSPLHF
15 | . | TRBJ2-2 | few | TRBV30 | TGTGCCTGGAGTTATGGGGTCCGAGGGACCGGGGAGCTGTTTTTT | CAWSYGVRGTGELFF
11 | TRBD1 | TRBJ2-3 | . | TRBV5-5 | TGTGCCAGCAGCTGGACAGGCCTTAAGTATTTT | CASSWTGLKYF
9 | . | TRBJ1-1 | . | TRBV20-1 | TGCAGTGCCCTAGGGCCTTTCCTCTTT | CSALGPFLF
15 | TRBD1 | TRBJ1-2 | . | TRBV7-9 | TGTGCCAGCAGCTTGGGGGACAGGGGAGTTTATGGCTACACCTTC | CASSLGDRGVYGYTF
16 | . | TRBJ1-2 | . | TRBV7-6 | TGTGCCAGCAGCTTAGAAAGTCTTACAGGGCCCTATGGCTACACCTTC | CASSLESLTGPYGYTF
17 | TRBD2 | TRBJ2-1 | many | TRBV5-1 | TGCGCCAGCAGCTTGGCTCCTAGCGGGAGGGCCGGCAATGAGCAGTTCTTC | CASSLAPSGRAGNEQFF
13 | . | TRBJ1-1 | . | TRBV7-3 | TGTGCCAGCAGCGTTGGCCCGAACACTGAAGCTTTCTTT | CASSVGPNTEAFF